This record covers a single T cell receptor beta chain. Its antigen is as yet unknown. This sample is drawn from a study of cytomegalovirus exposure and HLA in healthy donors. Findings and caveats of the study: Within the data, a cluster of highly shared sequence variants was likely a sequencing artifact. Analyses of presence/absence relied on an assumption of roughly uniform sequencing depth across donors. Prior analysis indicated that the majority of TCR beta V segments exhibited productivity approximately 87% or approximately 30% of the time.

This CDR3 comprises 16 residues. CDR1 is SGHTA, CDR2 FQGNSA, per germline. V shed 7 bases and J shed 2 bases, with 20 bases lying between them. Primers included in the PCR were 60 Vbeta and 13 Jbeta primers. Measured with immunoSEQ multiplex PCR; TCRdb has only the in-frame clones, and not every one. The sample has about 120,000 clones, 70% seen once. The receptor comes from a man aged 30 to 39 in good health and CMV-seropositive. Sample: PBMCs. This sequence joins TRBV7-2 and TRBJ1-1; D gene unclear. Here the CDR3 DNA reads TGTGCCAGCACCGTTGCAGTGACGGGGAGAAACACTGAAGCTTTCTTT. This encodes CASTVAVTGRNTEAFF.